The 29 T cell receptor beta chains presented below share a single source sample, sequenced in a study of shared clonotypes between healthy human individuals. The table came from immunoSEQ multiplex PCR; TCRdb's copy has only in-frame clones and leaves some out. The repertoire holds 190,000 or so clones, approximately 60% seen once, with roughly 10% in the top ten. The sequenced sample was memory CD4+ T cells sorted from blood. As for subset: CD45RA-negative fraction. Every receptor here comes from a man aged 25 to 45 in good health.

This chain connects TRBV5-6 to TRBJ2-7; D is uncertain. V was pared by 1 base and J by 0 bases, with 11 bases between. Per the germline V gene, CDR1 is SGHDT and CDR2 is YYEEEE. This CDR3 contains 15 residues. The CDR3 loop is CASSLWPASSYEQYF. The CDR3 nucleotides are TGTGCCAGCAGCTTGTGGCCGGCAAGCTCCTACGAGCAGTACTTC.

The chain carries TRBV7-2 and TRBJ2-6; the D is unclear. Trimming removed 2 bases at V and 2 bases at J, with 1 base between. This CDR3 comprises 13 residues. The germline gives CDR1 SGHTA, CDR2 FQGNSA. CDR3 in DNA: TGTGCCAGCAGCTTACCTGGGGCCAACGTCCTGACTTTC. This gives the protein CASSLPGANVLTF.

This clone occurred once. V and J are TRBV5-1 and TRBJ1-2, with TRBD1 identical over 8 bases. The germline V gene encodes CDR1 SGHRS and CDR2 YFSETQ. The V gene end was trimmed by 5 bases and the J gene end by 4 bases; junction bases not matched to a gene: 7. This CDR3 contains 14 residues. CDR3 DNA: TGCGCCAGCAGGGCCCGGACAGGGAGCTATGGCTACACCTTC. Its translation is CASRARTGSYGYTF.

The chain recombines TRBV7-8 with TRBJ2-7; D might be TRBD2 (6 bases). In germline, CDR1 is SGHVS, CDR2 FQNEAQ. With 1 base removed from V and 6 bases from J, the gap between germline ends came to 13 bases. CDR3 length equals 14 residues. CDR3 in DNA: TGTGCCAGCAGCTTAGGAGGAGGGCCCGGCGAGCAGTACTTC. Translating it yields CASSLGGGPGEQYF.

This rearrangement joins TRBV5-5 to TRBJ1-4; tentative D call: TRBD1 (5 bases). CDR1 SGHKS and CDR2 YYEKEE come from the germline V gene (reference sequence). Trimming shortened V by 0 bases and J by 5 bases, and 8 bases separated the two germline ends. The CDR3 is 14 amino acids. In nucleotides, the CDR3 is TGTGCCAGCAGCTTGGGAGGGGCGAATGAAAAACTGTTTTTT. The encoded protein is CASSLGGANEKLFF.

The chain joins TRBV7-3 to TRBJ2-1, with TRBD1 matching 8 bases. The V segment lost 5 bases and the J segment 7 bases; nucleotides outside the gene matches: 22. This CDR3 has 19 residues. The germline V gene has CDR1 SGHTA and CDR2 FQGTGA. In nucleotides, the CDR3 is TGTGCCAGCAGCCGGGCCCAGGGGGCCCCGGGCCTCCCACCGAATGAGCAGTTCTTC. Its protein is CASSRAQGAPGLPPNEQFF.

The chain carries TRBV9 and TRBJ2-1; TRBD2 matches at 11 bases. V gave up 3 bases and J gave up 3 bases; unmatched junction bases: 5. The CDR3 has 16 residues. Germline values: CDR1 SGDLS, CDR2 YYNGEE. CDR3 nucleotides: TGTGCCAGCAGCGCAGGACTAGCGGGCCTCTACAATGAGCAGTTCTTC. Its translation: CASSAGLAGLYNEQFF.

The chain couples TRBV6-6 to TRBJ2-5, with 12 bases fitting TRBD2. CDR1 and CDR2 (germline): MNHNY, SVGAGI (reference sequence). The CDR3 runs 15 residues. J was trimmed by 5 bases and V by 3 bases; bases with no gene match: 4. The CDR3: CASSYPSGRGETQYF. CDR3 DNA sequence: TGTGCCAGCAGTTATCCTAGCGGGAGGGGGGAGACCCAGTACTTC.

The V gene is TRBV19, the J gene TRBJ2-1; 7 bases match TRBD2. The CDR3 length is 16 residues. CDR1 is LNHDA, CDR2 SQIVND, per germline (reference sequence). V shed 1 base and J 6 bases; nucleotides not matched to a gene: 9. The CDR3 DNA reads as TGTGCCAGTAGTATAGCCAGGACTAGTATAGTCAATGAGCAGTTCTTC. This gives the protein CASSIARTSIVNEQFF.

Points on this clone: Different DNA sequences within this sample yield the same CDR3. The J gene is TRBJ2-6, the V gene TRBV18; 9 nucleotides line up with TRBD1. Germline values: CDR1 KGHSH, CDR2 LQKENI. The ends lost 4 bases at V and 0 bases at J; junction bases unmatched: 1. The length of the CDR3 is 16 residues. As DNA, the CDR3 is TGTGCCAGCTCACGACAGGGGGGCTCTGGGGCCAACGTCCTGACTTTC. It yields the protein CASSRQGGSGANVLTF.

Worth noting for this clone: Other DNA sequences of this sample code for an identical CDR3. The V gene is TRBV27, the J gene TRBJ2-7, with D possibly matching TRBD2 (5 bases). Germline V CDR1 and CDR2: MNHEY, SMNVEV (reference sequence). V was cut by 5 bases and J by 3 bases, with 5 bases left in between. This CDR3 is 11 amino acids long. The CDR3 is CASSDYYEQYF. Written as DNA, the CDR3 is TGTGCCAGCAGTGACTACTACGAGCAGTACTTC.

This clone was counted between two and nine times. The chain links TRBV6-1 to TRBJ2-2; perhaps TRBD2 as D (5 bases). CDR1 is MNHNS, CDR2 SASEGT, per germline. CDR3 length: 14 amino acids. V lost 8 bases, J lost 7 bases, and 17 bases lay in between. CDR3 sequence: CASERAPQGGELFF. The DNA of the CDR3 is TGTGCCAGCGAGAGGGCACCCCAAGGCGGGGAGCTGTTTTTT.

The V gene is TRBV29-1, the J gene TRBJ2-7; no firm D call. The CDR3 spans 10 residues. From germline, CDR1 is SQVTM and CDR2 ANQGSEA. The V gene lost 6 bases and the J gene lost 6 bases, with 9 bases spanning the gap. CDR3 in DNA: TGCAGCGTACAGACGGGCGAGCAGTACTTC. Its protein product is CSVQTGEQYF.

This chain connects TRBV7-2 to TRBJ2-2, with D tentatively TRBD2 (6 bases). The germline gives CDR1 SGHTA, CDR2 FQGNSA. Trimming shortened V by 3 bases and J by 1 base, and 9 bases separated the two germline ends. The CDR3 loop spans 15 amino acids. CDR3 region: CASSFLAQNTGELFF. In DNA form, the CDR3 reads TGTGCCAGCAGCTTCCTAGCGCAGAACACCGGGGAGCTGTTTTTT.

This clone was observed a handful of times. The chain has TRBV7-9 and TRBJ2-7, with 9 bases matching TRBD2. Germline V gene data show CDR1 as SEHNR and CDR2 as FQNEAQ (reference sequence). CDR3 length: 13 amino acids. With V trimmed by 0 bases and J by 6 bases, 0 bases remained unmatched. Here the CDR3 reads CASSLALAGEQYF. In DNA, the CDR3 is TGTGCCAGCAGCTTAGCACTAGCGGGCGAGCAGTACTTC.

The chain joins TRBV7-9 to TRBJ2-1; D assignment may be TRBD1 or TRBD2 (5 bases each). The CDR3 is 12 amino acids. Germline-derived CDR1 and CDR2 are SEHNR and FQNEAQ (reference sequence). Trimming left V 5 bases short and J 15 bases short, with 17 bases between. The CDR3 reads CASSPGRQGSFF. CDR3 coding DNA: TGTGCCAGCAGCCCGGGACGGCAGGGTTCGTTCTTC.

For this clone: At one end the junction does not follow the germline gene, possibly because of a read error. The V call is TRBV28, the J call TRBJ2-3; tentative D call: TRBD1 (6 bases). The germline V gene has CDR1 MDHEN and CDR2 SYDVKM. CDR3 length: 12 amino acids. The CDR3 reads CASRDPTGTQYF. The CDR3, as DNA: TGTGCCAGCAGGGACCCGACAGGTACGCAGTATTTT.

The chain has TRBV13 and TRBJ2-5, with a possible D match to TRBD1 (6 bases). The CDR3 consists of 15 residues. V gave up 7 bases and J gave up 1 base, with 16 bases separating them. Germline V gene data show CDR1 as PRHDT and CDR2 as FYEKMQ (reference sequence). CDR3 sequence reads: CASMGPQGIQETQYF. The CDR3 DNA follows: TGTGCCAGCATGGGACCACAGGGAATCCAAGAGACCCAGTACTTC.

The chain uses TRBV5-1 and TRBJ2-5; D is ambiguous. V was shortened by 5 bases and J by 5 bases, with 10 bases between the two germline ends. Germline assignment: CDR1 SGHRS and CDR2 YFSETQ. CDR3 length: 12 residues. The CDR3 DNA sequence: TGCGCCAGCAGTGATGGTTTGGAGACCCAGTACTTC. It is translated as CASSDGLETQYF.

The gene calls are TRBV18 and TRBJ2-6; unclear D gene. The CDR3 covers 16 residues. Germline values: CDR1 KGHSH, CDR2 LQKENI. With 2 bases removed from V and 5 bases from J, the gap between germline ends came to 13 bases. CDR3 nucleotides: TGTGCCAGCTCACCATATGCTGTCGGTCGGGCCAACGTCCTGACTTTC. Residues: CASSPYAVGRANVLTF.

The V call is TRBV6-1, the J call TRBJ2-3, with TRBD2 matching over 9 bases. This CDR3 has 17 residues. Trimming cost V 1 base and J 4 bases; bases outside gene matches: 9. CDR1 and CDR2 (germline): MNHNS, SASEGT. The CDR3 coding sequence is TGTGCCAGCAGTGAAGTTGCTGGGGCGGGGGGGGCAGATACGCAGTATTTT. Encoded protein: CASSEVAGAGGADTQYF.

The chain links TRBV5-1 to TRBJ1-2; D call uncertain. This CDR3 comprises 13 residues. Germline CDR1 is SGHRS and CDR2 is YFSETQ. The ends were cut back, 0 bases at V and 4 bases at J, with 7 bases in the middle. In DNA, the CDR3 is TGCGCCAGCAGCTTGGACCACTTCTATGGCTACACCTTC. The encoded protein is CASSLDHFYGYTF.

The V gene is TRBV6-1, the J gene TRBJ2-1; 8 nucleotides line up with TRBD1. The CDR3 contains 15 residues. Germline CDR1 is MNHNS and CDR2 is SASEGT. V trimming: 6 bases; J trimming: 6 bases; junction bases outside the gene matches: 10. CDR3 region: CASRIYQTGGNEQFF. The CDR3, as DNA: TGTGCCAGCAGGATATATCAAACAGGGGGCAATGAGCAGTTCTTC.

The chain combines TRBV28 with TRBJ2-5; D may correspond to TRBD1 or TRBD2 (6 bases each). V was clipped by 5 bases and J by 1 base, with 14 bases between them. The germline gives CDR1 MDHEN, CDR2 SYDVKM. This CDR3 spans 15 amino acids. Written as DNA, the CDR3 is TGTGCCAGCAGTCCGAGGGGGACTGCCCAAGAGACCCAGTACTTC. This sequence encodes CASSPRGTAQETQYF. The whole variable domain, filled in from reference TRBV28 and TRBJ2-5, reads DVKVTQSSRYLVKRTGEKVFLECVQDMDHENMFWYRQDPGLGLRLIYFSYDVKMKEKGDIPEGYSVSREKKERFSLILESASTNQTSMYLCASSPRGTAQETQYFGPGTRLLVL.

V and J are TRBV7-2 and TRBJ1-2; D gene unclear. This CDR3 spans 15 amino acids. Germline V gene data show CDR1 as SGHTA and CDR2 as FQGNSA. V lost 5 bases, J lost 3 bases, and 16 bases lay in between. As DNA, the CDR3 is TGTGCCAGCAGCCCTAGCCCCCGGGTTGACTATGGCTACACCTTC. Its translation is CASSPSPRVDYGYTF. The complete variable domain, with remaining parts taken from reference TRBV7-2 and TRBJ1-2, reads GAGVSQSPSNKVTEKGKDVELRCDPISGHTALYWYRQSLGQGLEFLIYFQGNSAPDKSGLPSDRFSAERTGGSVSTLTIQRTQQEDSAVYLCASSPSPRVDYGYTFGSGTRLTVV.

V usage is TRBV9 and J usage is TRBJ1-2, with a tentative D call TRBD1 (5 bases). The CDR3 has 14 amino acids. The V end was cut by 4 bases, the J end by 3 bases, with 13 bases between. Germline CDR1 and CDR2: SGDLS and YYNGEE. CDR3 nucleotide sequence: TGTGCCAGCAGCCCCCAATGGGACCACTATGGCTACACCTTC. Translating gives CASSPQWDHYGYTF.

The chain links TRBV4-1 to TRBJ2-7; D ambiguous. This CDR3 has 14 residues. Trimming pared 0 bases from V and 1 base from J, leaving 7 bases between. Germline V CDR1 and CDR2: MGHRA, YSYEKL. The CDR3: CASSQDKWSYEQYF. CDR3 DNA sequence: TGCGCCAGCAGCCAAGATAAGTGGTCCTACGAGCAGTACTTC.

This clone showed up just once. CDR3 DNA sequence: TGTGCCAGCAGCCAGGACAGGGGGCTTCAGCCCCAGCATTTT. It is translated as CASSQDRGLQPQHF. The chain joins TRBV6-1 to TRBJ1-5, with 11 bases lining up with TRBD1. J was trimmed by 6 bases and V by 6 bases; bases with no gene match: 4. There are 14 residues in the CDR3. CDR1 and CDR2 from the germline V gene are MNHNS and SASEGT.

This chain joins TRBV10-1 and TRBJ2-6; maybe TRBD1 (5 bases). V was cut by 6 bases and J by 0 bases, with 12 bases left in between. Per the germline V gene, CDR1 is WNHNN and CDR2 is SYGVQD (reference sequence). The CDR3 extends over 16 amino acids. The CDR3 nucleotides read TGCGCCAGCAGAATGCCAAGGGGCTCTGGGGCCAACGTCCTGACTTTC. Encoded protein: CASRMPRGSGANVLTF.